These 18 T cell receptor beta chains share one sample of origin, sequenced in a study of shared clonotypes between healthy human individuals. TCRdb's copy holds only in-frame clones and misses some; the assay was immunoSEQ multiplex PCR. The sample has around 2.5 million clones, approximately 93% seen once; the top ten hold 0.36%. Sequencing used naive CD4+ T cells from PBMCs. The subset was: CD45RA+ positively selected. All receptors derive from a man aged 18 to 30 in good health. Some clones in this sample may be carry-over from other donors' samples.

The V call is TRBV5-1, the J call TRBJ2-3; 9 bases are a match to TRBD2. CDR3 size: 17 residues. Germline values: CDR1 SGHRS, CDR2 YFSETQ. V dropped 0 bases and J dropped 0; count of bases not matched to a gene: 5. In DNA form, the CDR3 reads TGCGCCAGCAGCTTGGCTTGGCTAGCGGGAAGCACAGATACGCAGTATTTT. Translating gives CASSLAWLAGSTDTQYF.

The rearrangement links TRBV5-8 to TRBJ2-1; D unclear. CDR1 and CDR2 from the germline V gene are SGHTS and YDEGEE. The CDR3 contains 12 residues. The V gene lost 0 bases and the J gene lost 10 bases, with 8 bases spanning the gap. DNA of the CDR3: TGTGCCAGCAGCTTGGTATCATGGGAGCAGTTCTTC. It specifies CASSLVSWEQFF.

In this sample, this clone turned up a few times. V is TRBV28 and J is TRBJ1-2; 8 bases align to TRBD1. With V trimmed by 6 bases and J by 3 bases, 6 bases remained unmatched. The CDR3 contains 14 residues. The germline V gene encodes CDR1 MDHEN and CDR2 SYDVKM. CDR3 amino acids: CASRVGTGHYGYTF. The CDR3, as DNA: TGTGCCAGCAGGGTCGGGACAGGCCACTATGGCTACACCTTC.

This sequence joins TRBV6-5 and TRBJ2-4, with D uncertain. The CDR3 runs to 13 residues. Trimming pared 6 bases from V and 3 bases from J, leaving 9 bases between. CDR1 and CDR2 from the germline V gene are MNHEY and SVGAGI. CDR3 protein: CASSLGVKNIQYF. The CDR3, as DNA: TGTGCCAGCAGCCTTGGGGTCAAAAACATTCAGTACTTC.

The J gene is TRBJ1-4, the V gene TRBV7-9, with D uncertain. V was pared by 3 bases and J by 1 base, with 15 bases between. Germline lookup yields CDR1 SEHNR and CDR2 FQNEAQ (reference sequence). The CDR3 totals 17 residues. The CDR3 DNA sequence: TGTGCCAGCAGCTTCGGCCAGCATCCCGGAACTAATGAAAAACTGTTTTTT. The encoded protein is CASSFGQHPGTNEKLFF.

The V gene is TRBV9, the J gene TRBJ2-7, with 15 nucleotides matching TRBD2. V lost 4 bases, J lost 5 bases, and 13 bases stayed unmatched. The CDR3 runs 18 residues. The germline V gene has CDR1 SGDLS and CDR2 YYNGEE. The CDR3 here is CASSPYGLAGGFGDEQYF. The CDR3, as DNA: TGTGCCAGCAGCCCCTACGGACTAGCGGGAGGGTTTGGCGACGAGCAGTACTTC.

CDR3 sequence: CASSHGTGAYEQYF. DNA for the CDR3: TGTGCCAGCAGCCACGGGACAGGAGCCTACGAGCAGTACTTC. This chain connects TRBV7-9 to TRBJ2-5; 8 bases fit TRBD1. The end of the DNA fits TRBJ2-7 better, so the J call may be wrong. Germline V CDR1 and CDR2: SEHNR, FQNEAQ (reference sequence). The CDR3 consists of 14 residues.

V usage is TRBV28 and J usage is TRBJ1-4, with D maybe TRBD1 (6 bases). Germline CDR1 and CDR2: MDHEN and SYDVKM. CDR3 length: 17 amino acids. Trimming left V 2 bases short and J 5 bases short, with 18 bases between. The CDR3 reads CASSLEKMGQRNEKLFF. DNA of the CDR3: TGTGCCAGCAGTTTAGAGAAGATGGGACAAAGAAATGAAAAACTGTTTTTT. Full variable domain (outside the CDR3, taken from reference TRBV28 and TRBJ1-4): DVKVTQSSRYLVKRTGEKVFLECVQDMDHENMFWYRQDPGLGLRLIYFSYDVKMKEKGDIPEGYSVSREKKERFSLILESASTNQTSMYLCASSLEKMGQRNEKLFFGSGTQLSVL.

The J gene is TRBJ2-3, the V gene TRBV5-1, with TRBD1 as a possible D gene (6 bases). Trimming took 0 bases from V and 5 from J, leaving 7 bases between them. From germline, CDR1 is SGHRS and CDR2 YFSETQ. CDR3 size: 13 residues. The CDR3, as DNA: TGCGCCAGCAGCTTGGGACAGGAAGATACGCAGTATTTT. It yields the protein CASSLGQEDTQYF.

The V and J genes are TRBV5-4 and TRBJ2-7, with 9 bases identical to TRBD2. Germline CDR1 SGHNT, CDR2 YYREEE (reference sequence). J lost 0 bases, V lost 3 bases, and 1 base had no gene match. The CDR3 has 14 amino acids. The CDR3 protein is CASSSTSGSYEQYF. DNA for the CDR3: TGTGCCAGCAGCTCGACTAGCGGCTCCTACGAGCAGTACTTC.

The DNA of the CDR3 is TGTGCCAGCAGCTTAGCGGGACTAGCGCGCACAGATACGCAGTATTTT. Translation gives CASSLAGLARTDTQYF. The V gene is TRBV5-6, the J gene TRBJ2-3; 10 nucleotides agree with TRBD2. Unmatched junction bases numbered 4, after V lost 2 bases and J lost 1 base. The CDR3 contains 16 residues. The germline V gene encodes CDR1 SGHDT and CDR2 YYEEEE.

This chain connects TRBV11-3 to TRBJ1-3; no clear D. The CDR3 spans 15 residues. Germline CDR1 reads SGHNT; CDR2 reads YENEEA. The V end was cut by 2 bases, the J end by 1 base, with 9 bases between. The CDR3 sequence is CASSLSVLSGNTIYF. In DNA, the CDR3 is TGTGCCAGCAGCTTAAGTGTACTGTCTGGAAACACCATATATTTT.

As for this clone: The identical CDR3 is also encoded by other nucleotide sequences in the sample. The chain uses TRBV29-1 and TRBJ2-7; weak D call: TRBD2 (6 bases). Per the germline V gene, CDR1 is SQVTM and CDR2 is ANQGSEA. The V and J ends lost 3 bases and 6 bases respectively, with 9 bases between them. The CDR3 spans 11 residues. CDR3 DNA: TGCAGCGTTGATTCCGGGGGCGAGCAGTACTTC. Translating gives CSVDSGGEQYF.

The chain couples TRBV28 to TRBJ2-7, with unresolved D. This CDR3 has 12 amino acids. Trimming stripped 1 base from V and 6 bases from J, with 7 bases between. Germline V gene lookup returns CDR1 MDHEN and CDR2 SYDVKM. This CDR3 is CASSLFSREQYF. CDR3 DNA sequence: TGTGCCAGCAGTTTATTCAGCCGCGAGCAGTACTTC.

Concerning this clone itself: Its ends do not fully match the called genes, so a read error is possible. The chain is built from TRBV27 and TRBJ2-7; D perhaps matches TRBD1 (5 bases). The CDR3 runs to 20 residues. CDR1 and CDR2 from the germline V gene are MNHEY and SMNVEV (reference sequence). The DNA for the CDR3 is TGTGCCAGCAGTCCATATCGAAGGGGCCTCACCCCCTTGTACTTTGGGTTTTGGAACTTC. Protein sequence: CASSPYRRGLTPLYFGFWNF.

The chain recombines TRBV13 with TRBJ2-3; D is perhaps TRBD2 (6 bases). The CDR3 is made up of 15 amino acids. Trimming removed 5 bases at V and 0 bases at J, with 12 bases between. The germline V gene encodes CDR1 PRHDT and CDR2 FYEKMQ (reference sequence). The CDR3: CASSPLGTSTDTQYF. In DNA form, the CDR3 reads TGTGCCAGCAGCCCACTCGGGACTAGCACAGATACGCAGTATTTT.

The chain links TRBV19 to TRBJ2-7; tentatively, D is TRBD1 or TRBD2 (5 bases each). The CDR3 loop spans 14 amino acids. Germline-derived CDR1 and CDR2 are LNHDA and SQIVND (reference sequence). V was clipped by 6 bases and J by 0 bases, with 12 bases between them. The CDR3 DNA is TGTGCCAGTAGCACCCCCGGGGCCTCCTACGAGCAGTACTTC. This encodes CASSTPGASYEQYF.

Points on this clone: The sample contains more than one DNA sequence encoding this CDR3. J is TRBJ2-3 and V is TRBV9; perhaps TRBD2 as D (5 bases). Trimming removed 2 bases at V and 0 bases at J, with 7 bases between. CDR3 length: 14 residues. The germline V gene has CDR1 SGDLS and CDR2 YYNGEE. DNA for the CDR3: TGTGCCAGCAGCGTTGGACTCAGCACAGATACGCAGTATTTT. Amino acids: CASSVGLSTDTQYF.